Described below is a single T cell receptor (beta chain) sequence and its context. Its antigen is not identified. One base away lies a much larger clone, so this may be a sequencing read error. This CDR3 fails to terminate in the conserved phenylalanine or tryptophan, so it likely reflects a read error. This specimen belongs to a study of regulatory T cells in long-lasting Graves disease. The authors built TCR beta libraries using iRepertoire HTBI primers and Arm-PCR of CDR3 regions. Per the study methods: The samples yielded about 60 TRBV and around 15 TRBJ segments. TCRdb reanalysed the multiplex PCR reads using MiXCR and keeps one entry per CDR3 protein. TCRdb's processing, not the authors', yielded these V and J calls. The sample records approximately 400,000 distinct CDR3 sequences, about 15% being singletons. Germline V gene lookup returns CDR1 SGHVS and CDR2 FQNEAQ. V lost 0 bases and J 0 bases, leaving 18 bases between the germline ends. CDR3 size: 19 residues.

Time point noted: newly diagnosed GD, antithyroid drugs for less than 3 months. Construction of the TCR library relied on RNA isolated from PBMCs. Criteria from the American Thyroid Association guidelines were applied to diagnose Graves' disease. Study-wide results and limits: Fewer public clonotypes were shared by new patients (approximately 970) than by persistent patients (about 3,000). Lower TCR diversity was seen in persistent Graves' patients than in newly diagnosed ones.

Separately, the same data were catalogued under a study of T cells in Graves' hyperthyroidism and ophthalmopathy.

The specimen comprised peripheral blood mononuclear cells (PBMCs), sampled at new diagnosis, from a patient treated with antithyroid drugs. This chain links TRBV7-8 with TRBJ2-1, with D possibly being TRBD2 (6 bases). This TCR was recovered from a woman aged 25-40 years with Graves disease. CDR3 region: CASSLAVGSGPSSYNEQFL. The CDR3 DNA reads TGTGCCAGCAGCTTAGCCGTCGGGAGCGGGCCTAGCTCCTACAATGAGCAGTTCCTC.